This T cell receptor beta chain was profiled in a study of identical twins (dated by TCRdb to about 2016). Turning to the overall study: The study deep-sequenced TCR alpha and beta repertoires from monozygotic twins, unrelated adults of various ages and cord blood to test whether fetal clonotypes persist. To rule out contamination, the twin experiments were replicated at different times with different library preparation protocols.

According to the germline V gene, CDR1 reads MNHEY and CDR2 reads SVGEGT. Spanning cysteine to phenylalanine, the CDR3 consists of 16 amino acids. Of the read, only the CDR3 DNA is kept; its 48 bases are in frame from base 1. V is cut by 4 bases and J by 8 bases, and the space between the germline ends is 21 bases. Results the study describes overall, beyond this receptor: Invariant T cells such as MAIT and iNKT could partly confound zero-insertion analyses, though diverse VJ usage argued against this for most clonotypes. Because the same donors could not be followed over many years, conclusions were based on cross-sectional statistical analysis. Recombination models systematically underestimated out-of-frame TCR alpha sharing in monozygotic twins but agreed with sharing between unrelated individuals. Abundant cord blood beta clonotypes had fewer insertions, young adult naive repertoires showed a similar but weaker trend, and memory repertoires showed no such trend. In beta out-of-frame sequences, excess twin sharing was weaker, because having fewer shared sequences lowered the signal-to-noise ratio. Compared with coincidental sharing between unrelated individuals, out-of-frame TCR alpha sequences shared between twins had an excess of sequences with low generation probability.

This clonotype was counted only a few times. The antigen it recognizes is unknown. Per-nucleotide qualities are absent, and no much larger clonotype sits a single base away. All donors were healthy Caucasians. The twin cohort comprised three pairs of female monozygotic twins, all aged about 18 to 30 years. CD4+ and CD8+ T cell populations were isolated with positive isolation kits from Invitrogen. Library creation used 5' RACE. This sample was sequenced with an Illumina HiSeq 2000. A universal primer binding site was added through template switching, and the final cDNA carried a unique molecular identifier so that TCR cDNA molecules could be counted accurately. Specific primers in the conserved constant-segment region were used to synthesize first-strand cDNA for the TCR alpha and beta chains. To control for contamination, each cDNA library was double barcoded with a SMART-Mk sample barcode plus Illumina barcodes. TruSeq adapter sequences, together with Illumina sample barcodes, were added in two successive PCR steps. TCR alpha and beta cDNA libraries were sequenced on the Illumina HiSeq platform with custom primers. Under the source paper's analysis protocol: MiGEC was used to process raw reads and extract unique molecular identifiers, and MiXCR was used to find CDR3 positions. For each individual, recombination models were inferred using an EM algorithm with the repgenHMM and IGoR tools. The analysis of shared clonotypes was done with the tcR package in R, with sharing normalized by the product of cloneset sizes. Out-of-frame nonproductive sequences were analyzed to study raw recombination free of thymic and clonal selection effects. TCRdb reran the public reads through fastp at Q25 and MiXCR, keeping productive beta chains. Each entry is one CDR3 protein sequence, shown with its most common DNA and genes. The V and J calls were determined by TCRdb, not by the authors. For this sample there are 450,000 or so distinct CDR3 sequences; around 15% appear just once. The ten largest clones add up to approximately 0.9% of the sample.

These data are also associated with another study on yellow fever vaccine responses in identical twins. As noted in the second study: The T cell response to vaccination in identical twins was reported by the authors to appear partly convergent and partly personalized. Focusing on identical twins, the study followed the T cell clones that responded to the vaccine, and did so with precision.

The receptor was derived from a woman in her late teens or twenties in good health. Sample: CD4+ T cells sorted from blood. Here the chain combines TRBV6-2 or TRBV6-3 and TRBJ2-1, with the D gene too uncertain to name. The CDR3 here reads CASSLARTGGFDEQFF. In nucleotides, the sequence is TGTGCCAGCAGTTTGGCTCGGACGGGTGGATTTGATGAGCAGTTCTTC.